The 5 T cell receptor beta chains presented below share a single source sample, sequenced in a study of cytomegalovirus exposure and HLA in healthy donors. The PCR was carried out with 60 Vbeta primers and 13 Jbeta primers. Assay: immunoSEQ multiplex PCR; the TCRdb copy retains only in-frame clones and omits some. The sample contains 90,000 to 150,000 clones, around 75% of which appear only once. Sequencing input: PBMCs. The receptors come from a woman between 35 and 50 years old in good health and CMV-seropositive.

The chain is built from TRBV7-2 and TRBJ2-5; 9 bases line up with TRBD1. Trimming took 4 bases from V and 5 from J; bases not matched to a gene: 5. Looked up from germline, CDR1 is SGHTA and CDR2 is FQGNSA. The CDR3 loop spans 14 amino acids. For the CDR3, the DNA is TGTGCCAGCAGCTGGGGACAGGGTGGGGAGACCCAGTACTTC. Amino acid sequence: CASSWGQGGETQYF.

The genes are TRBV2 and TRBJ2-3; 9 bases align to TRBD1. This CDR3 contains 15 residues. Germline CDR1 SNHLY, CDR2 FYNNEI. V trimming: 7 bases; J trimming: 0 bases; junction bases outside the gene matches: 5. CDR3 DNA sequence: TGTGCCAGCACCCCTGACAGGGGGAGCACAGATACGCAGTATTTT. Its translation: CASTPDRGSTDTQYF.

V is TRBV7-3 and J is TRBJ2-7, with D tentatively TRBD1 (7 bases). The CDR3 covers 18 residues. Germline CDR1 SGHTA, CDR2 FQGTGA. V shed 2 bases and J shed 5 bases, with 25 bases lying between them. The CDR3 sequence is CASSLQGGPTQKRDEQYF. The DNA of the CDR3 is TGTGCCAGCAGCTTACAGGGGGGACCAACTCAAAAGCGGGACGAGCAGTACTTC.

The chain uses TRBV6-1 and TRBJ2-3; D is uncertain. The ends were cut back, 9 bases at V and 1 base at J, with 17 bases in the middle. The CDR3 runs 15 residues. The germline V gene has CDR1 MNHNS and CDR2 SASEGT. Here the CDR3 reads CASSLEAERTDTQYF. The CDR3 DNA follows: TGTGCCAGTTCCCTAGAGGCGGAACGCACAGATACGCAGTATTTT.

This chain joins TRBV30 and TRBJ1-1; TRBD1 agrees at 10 bases. The germline gives CDR1 GTSNPN, CDR2 SVGIG (reference sequence). The V segment lost 4 bases and the J segment 5 bases; nucleotides outside the gene matches: 25. CDR3 length: 20 residues. In DNA, the CDR3 is TGTGCCTGGACCCCTACGGTCCCGGGACAGGGGCTAGGGGCGCGGACTGAAGCTTTCTTT. Its protein is CAWTPTVPGQGLGARTEAFF.